The TCR beta chain described here comes from a study of T-cell memory formation after mild COVID-19. On the study more broadly: TCR clusters were mostly donor specific.

TCRdb redid the calling of the 5' RACE reads with MiXCR, one entry per CDR3 protein. This sample carries over 300,000 distinct CDR3 sequences, about 20% of them seen once, and the ten largest clones take around 23%. The germline V and J ends were trimmed by 0 bases and 3 bases, with 10 bases remaining between them. The CDR3 covers 14 residues. CDR1 SGHRS and CDR2 YFSETQ come from the germline V gene. The chain is built from TRBV5-1 and TRBJ2-7; D is uncertain. The sample consisted of PBMCs or a T cell subset sorted from them (not recorded which). The sequence was obtained from a young man who had mild COVID-19 (a few samples of this study predate the infection). Cell type and time point are not known. The CDR3, as DNA: TGCGCCAGCAGCTTGGTGTCGCCCCACTACGAGCAGTACTTC. Protein sequence: CASSLVSPHYEQYF.